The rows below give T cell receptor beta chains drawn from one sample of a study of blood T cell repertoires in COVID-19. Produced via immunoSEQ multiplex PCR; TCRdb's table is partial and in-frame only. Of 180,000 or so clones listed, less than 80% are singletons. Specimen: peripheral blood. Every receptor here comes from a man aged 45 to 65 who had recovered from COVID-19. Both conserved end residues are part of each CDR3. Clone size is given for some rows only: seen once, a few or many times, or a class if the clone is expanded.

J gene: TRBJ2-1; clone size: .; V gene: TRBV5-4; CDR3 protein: CASSMSTGVSLYNEQFF
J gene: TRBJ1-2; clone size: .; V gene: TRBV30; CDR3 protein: CAWSTTGYGYTF
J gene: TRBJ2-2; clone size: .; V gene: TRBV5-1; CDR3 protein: CASSIWDRDGELFF
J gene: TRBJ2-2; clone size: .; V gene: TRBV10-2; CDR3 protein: CASSAKLAGHHTGELFF
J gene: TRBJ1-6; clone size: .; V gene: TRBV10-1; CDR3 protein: CASSAGDISSPLHF
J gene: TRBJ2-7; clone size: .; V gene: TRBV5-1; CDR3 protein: CASSYGQGPPYEQYF
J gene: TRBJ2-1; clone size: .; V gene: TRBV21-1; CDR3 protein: CASSKWTSLAGAYNEQFF
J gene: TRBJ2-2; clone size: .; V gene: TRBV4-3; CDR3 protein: CASSQDPGAGSGELFF
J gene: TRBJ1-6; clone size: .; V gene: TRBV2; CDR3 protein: CASSEEGQGNSPLHF
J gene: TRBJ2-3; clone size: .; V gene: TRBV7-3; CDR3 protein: CASSRDSGTDTQYF
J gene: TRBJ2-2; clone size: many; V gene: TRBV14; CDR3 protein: CASSQDPGQFTGELFF
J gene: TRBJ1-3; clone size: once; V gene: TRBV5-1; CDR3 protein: CASSLLQGVSGNTIYF
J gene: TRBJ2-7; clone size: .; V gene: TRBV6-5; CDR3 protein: CASSPGTGGAYEQYF
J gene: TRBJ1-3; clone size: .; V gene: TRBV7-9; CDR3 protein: CASRRGNGNTIYF
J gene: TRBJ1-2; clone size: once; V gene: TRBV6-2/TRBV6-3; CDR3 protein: CASSTGVSSYTF
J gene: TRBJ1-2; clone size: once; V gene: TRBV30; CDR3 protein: CAWSADRGLTYGYTF
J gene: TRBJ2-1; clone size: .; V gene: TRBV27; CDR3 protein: CASSSTGWNEQFF